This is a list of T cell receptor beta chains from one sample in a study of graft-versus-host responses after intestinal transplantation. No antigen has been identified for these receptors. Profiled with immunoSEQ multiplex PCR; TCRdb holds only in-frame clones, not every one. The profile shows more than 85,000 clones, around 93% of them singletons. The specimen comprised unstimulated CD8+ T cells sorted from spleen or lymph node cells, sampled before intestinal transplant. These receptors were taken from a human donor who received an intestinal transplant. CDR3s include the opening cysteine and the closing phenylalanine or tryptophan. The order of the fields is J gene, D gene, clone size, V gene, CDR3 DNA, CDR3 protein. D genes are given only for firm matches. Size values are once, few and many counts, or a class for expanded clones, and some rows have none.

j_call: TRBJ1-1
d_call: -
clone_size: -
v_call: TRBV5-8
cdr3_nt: TGTGCCAGCAGCCCTCGGGGGGCGCCTGAAGCTTTCTTT
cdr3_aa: CASSPRGAPEAFF

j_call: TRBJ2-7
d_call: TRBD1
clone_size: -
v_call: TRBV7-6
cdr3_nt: TGTGCCAGCAGCGGCGGGGACAGGTGGGAATACGAGCAGTACTTC
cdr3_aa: CASSGGDRWEYEQYF

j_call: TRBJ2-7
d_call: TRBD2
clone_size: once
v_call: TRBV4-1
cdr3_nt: TGCGCCAGCAGCCCCGGACTAGCGGGAGGGTGGGAGCAGTACTTC
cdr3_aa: CASSPGLAGGWEQYF

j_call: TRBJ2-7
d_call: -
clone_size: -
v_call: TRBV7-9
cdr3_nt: TGTGCCAGCAGACCCCCTGGCGGGGCCTACTACGAGCAGTACTTC
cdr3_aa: CASRPPGGAYYEQYF

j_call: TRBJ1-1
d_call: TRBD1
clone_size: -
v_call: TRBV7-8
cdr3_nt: TGTGCCAGCAGCTCTTCCGACAGGGGTCAGTCTGAAGCTTTCTTT
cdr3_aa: CASSSSDRGQSEAFF

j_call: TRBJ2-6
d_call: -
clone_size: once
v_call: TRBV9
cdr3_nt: TGTGCCAGCACCCCGGGGGCCAGGCAAAACGTCCTGACTTTC
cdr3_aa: CASTPGARQNVLTF

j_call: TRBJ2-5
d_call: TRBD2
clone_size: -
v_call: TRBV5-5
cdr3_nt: TGTGCCAGCAGCTCAGGACAGGGGAGGAGGACTAGCGGGAGAGGGGAGACCCAGTACTTC
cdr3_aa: CASSSGQGRRTSGRGETQYF

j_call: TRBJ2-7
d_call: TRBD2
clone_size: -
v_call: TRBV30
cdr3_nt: TGTGCCTGGGAAGGGACTAGCGAGAACTACGAGCAGTACTTC
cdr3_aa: CAWEGTSENYEQYF

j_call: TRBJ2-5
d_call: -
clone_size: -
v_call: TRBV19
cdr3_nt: TGTGCCAGTAGTATGAGTCTGGGGGTTGAAGAGACCCAGTACTTC
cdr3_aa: CASSMSLGVEETQYF

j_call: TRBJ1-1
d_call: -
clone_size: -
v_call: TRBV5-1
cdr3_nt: TGCGCCAGCAGCTTGGGGGGGAGCACTGAAGCTTTCTTT
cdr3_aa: CASSLGGSTEAFF

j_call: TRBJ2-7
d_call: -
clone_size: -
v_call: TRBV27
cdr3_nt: TGTGCCTGTCGCAGGGGCTACGAGCAGTACTTC
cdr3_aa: CACRRGYEQYF

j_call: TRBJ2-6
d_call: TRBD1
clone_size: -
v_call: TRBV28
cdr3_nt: TGTGCCAGCAGTTTCCGACAGGGGGGAACTTCTGGGGCCAACGTCCTGACTTTC
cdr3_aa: CASSFRQGGTSGANVLTF

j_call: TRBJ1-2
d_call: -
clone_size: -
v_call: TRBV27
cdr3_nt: TGTGCCAGCAGTTGTGAAAATTGGGGACCGAACTATGGCTACACCTTC
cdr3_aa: CASSCENWGPNYGYTF

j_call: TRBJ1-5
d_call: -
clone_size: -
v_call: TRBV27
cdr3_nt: TGTGCCAGCAGTTTTGCAGGTAGCAATCAGCCCCAGCATTTT
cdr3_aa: CASSFAGSNQPQHF

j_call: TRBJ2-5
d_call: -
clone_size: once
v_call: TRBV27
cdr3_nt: TGTGCCAGCAGCGGACGAGCGGTGGTCCAAGAGACCCAGTACTTC
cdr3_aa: CASSGRAVVQETQYF

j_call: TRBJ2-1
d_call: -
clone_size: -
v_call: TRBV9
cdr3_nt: TGTGCCAGCAGCGTAGTAGAGCGGGCCTTCTCCTACAATGAGCAGTTCTTC
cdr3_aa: CASSVVERAFSYNEQFF

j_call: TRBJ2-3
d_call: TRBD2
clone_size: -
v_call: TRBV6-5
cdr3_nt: TGTGCCAGCAGCCGCCGTGGACTAGCTTCAGATACGCAGTATTTT
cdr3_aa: CASSRRGLASDTQYF

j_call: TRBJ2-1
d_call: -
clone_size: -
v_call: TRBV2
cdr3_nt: TGTGCCAGCACAAGCTCAAACAATAATGAGCAGTTCTTC
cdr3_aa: CASTSSNNNEQFF

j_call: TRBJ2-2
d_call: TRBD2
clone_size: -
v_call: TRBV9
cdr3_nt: TGTGCCAGCAGCGTAGCTACGGGGGGACCGAACACCGGGGAGCTGTTTTTT
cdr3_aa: CASSVATGGPNTGELFF

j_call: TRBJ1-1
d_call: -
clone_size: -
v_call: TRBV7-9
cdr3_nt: TGTGCCAGCAGCTCCGGACCCACTCCGAACACTGAAGCTTTCTTT
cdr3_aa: CASSSGPTPNTEAFF

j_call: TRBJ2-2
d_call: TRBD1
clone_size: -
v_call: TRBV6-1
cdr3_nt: TGTGCCAGCAGGATAAAGATACAGGGGGCCGGGGAGCTGTTTTTT
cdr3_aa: CASRIKIQGAGELFF

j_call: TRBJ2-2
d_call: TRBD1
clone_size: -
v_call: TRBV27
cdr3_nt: TGTGCCAGCAGTTTGCAGGGGGCAACCGGGGAGCTGTTTTTT
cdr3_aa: CASSLQGATGELFF

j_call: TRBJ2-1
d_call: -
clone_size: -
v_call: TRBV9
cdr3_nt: TGTGCCAGCGGCGATGGGGGCAGAGGGAATGAGCAGTTCTTC
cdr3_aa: CASGDGGRGNEQFF

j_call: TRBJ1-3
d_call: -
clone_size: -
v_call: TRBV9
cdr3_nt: TGTGCCAGCAGCGTAGGTCCCCCCCCGGGACCTTCTGGAAACACCATATATTTT
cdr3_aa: CASSVGPPPGPSGNTIYF

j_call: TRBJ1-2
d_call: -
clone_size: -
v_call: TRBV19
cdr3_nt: TGTGCCAGTAGTATAATGGTAACGAACTATGGCTACACCTTC
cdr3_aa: CASSIMVTNYGYTF

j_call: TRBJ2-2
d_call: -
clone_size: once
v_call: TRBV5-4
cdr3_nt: TGTGCCAGCAGCTTCAGGGGACTCGGGGAGCTGTTTTTT
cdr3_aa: CASSFRGLGELFF

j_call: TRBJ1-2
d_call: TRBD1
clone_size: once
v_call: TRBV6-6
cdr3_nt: TGTGCCAGCAGTTACACACAGGGGGAACTTGGCTACACCTTC
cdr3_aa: CASSYTQGELGYTF

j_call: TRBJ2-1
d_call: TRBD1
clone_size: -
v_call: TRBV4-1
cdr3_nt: TGCGCCAGCAGCCAAGATCGGACAGGGGGGGGTGAGCAGTTCTTC
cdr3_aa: CASSQDRTGGGEQFF

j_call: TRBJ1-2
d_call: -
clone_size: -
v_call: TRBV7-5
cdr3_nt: TGTGCCAGAAGCTTAGTTAAGATCGGGACCTGTGGCTACACCTTC
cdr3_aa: CARSLVKIGTCGYTF

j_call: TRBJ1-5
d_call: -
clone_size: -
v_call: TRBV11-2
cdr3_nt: TGTGCCAGCAGAACCGGAGGTCTGTGGAATCAGCCCCAGCATTTT
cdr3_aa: CASRTGGLWNQPQHF

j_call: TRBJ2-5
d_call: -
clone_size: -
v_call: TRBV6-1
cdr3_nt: TGTGCCAGTGACAGTGCCTTACAAGAGACCCAGTACTTC
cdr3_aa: CASDSALQETQYF

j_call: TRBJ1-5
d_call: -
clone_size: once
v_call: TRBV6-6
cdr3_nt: TGTGCCAGCAGTTACGCCGGACAGCACAATCAGCCCCAGCATTTT
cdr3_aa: CASSYAGQHNQPQHF

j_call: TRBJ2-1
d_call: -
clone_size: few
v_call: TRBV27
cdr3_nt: TGTGCCAGTCTAGATTGGGCGGGCGGGTACAATGAGCAGTTCTTC
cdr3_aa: CASLDWAGGYNEQFF

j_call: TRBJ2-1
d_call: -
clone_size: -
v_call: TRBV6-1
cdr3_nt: TGTGCCAGCACTTACAGGCCCGACAATGAGCAGTTCTTC
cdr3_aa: CASTYRPDNEQFF

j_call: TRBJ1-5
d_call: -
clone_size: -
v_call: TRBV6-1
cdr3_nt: TGTGCCAGCAGTGAGGTGGGGGGATATAGCAATCAGCCCCAGCATTTT
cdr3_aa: CASSEVGGYSNQPQHF

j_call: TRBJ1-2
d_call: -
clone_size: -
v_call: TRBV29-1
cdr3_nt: TGCAGCGTCCCCCTTGTGCGGTCGCGAAGCGATCATGGCTACACCTTC
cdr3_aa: CSVPLVRSRSDHGYTF

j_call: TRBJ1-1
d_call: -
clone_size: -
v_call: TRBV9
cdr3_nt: TGTGCCAGCAGCGTATCCGGGGCGAACACTGAAGCTTTCTTT
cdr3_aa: CASSVSGANTEAFF

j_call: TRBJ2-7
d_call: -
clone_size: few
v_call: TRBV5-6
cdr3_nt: TGTGCCAGCAGCTTGGAAGCCTACGAGCAGTACTTC
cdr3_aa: CASSLEAYEQYF

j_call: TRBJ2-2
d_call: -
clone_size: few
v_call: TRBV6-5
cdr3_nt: TGTGCCAGCAGTTACAGGCCGGGGGAGCTGTTTTTT
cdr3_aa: CASSYRPGELFF

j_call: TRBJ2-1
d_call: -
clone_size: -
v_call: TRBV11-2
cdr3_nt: TGTGCCAGCAGCTTGATTGACAGCTACAATGAGCAGTTCTTC
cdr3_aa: CASSLIDSYNEQFF